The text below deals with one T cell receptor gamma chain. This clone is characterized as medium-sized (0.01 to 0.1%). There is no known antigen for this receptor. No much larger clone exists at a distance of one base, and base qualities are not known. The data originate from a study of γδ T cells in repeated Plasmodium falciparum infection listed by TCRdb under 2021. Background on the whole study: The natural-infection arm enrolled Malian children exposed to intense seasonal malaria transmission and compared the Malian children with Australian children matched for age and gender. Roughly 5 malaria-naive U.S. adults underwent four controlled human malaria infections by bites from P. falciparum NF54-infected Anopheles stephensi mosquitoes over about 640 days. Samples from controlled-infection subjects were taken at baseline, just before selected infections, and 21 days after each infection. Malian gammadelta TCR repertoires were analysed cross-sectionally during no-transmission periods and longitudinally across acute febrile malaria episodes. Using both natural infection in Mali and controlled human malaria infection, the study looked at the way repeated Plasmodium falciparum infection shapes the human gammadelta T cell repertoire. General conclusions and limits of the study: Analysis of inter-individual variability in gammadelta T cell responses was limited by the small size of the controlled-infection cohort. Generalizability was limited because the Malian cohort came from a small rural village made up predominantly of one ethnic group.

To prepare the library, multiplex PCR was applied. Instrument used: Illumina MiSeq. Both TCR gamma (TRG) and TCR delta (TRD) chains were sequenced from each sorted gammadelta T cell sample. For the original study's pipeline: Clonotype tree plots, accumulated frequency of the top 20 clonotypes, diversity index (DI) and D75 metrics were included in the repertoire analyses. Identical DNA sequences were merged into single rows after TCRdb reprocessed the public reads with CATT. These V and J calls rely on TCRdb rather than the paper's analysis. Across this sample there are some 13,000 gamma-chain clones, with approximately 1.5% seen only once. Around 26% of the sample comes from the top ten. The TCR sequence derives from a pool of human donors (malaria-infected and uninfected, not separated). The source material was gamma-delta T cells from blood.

The DNA sequence is as follows: TGTGCCTTGTGGGAGGATCATCAAGAGTTGGGCAAAAAAATCAAGGTATTT. This translates into CALWEDHQELGKKIKVF. The rearrangement joined TRGV9 to TRGJP. There are 17 amino acids in the CDR3, from cysteine to phenylalanine inclusive. The retained sequence is limited to the CDR3, 51 bases, with the frame set at the first base. After removal of 2 bases from V and 4 bases from J, the junction retains 5 bases not matched to a gene. Looking up the germline V gene (reference sequence) yields CDR1 GITISATS and CDR2 ISYDGTV.